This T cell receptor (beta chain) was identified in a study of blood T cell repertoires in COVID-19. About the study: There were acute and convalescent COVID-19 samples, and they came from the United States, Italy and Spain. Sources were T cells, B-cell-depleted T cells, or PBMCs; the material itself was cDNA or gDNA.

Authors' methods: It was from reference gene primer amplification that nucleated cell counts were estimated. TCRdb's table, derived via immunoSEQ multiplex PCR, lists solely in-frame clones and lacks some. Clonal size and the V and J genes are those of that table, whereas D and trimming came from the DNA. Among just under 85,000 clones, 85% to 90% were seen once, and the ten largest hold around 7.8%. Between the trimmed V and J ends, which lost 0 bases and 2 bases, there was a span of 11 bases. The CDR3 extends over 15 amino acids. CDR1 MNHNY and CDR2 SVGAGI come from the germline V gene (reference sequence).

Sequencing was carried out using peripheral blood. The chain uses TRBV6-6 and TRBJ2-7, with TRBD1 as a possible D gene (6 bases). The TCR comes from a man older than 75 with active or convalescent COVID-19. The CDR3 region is CASSYSTGAAYEQYV. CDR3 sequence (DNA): TGTGCCAGCAGTTACTCGACAGGAGCGGCCTACGAGCAGTACGTC.